This TCR beta chain comes out of a study of beta chain features in type 1 diabetes. Study summary: Patients were similar to healthy donors in age and gender (as well as in cell yields). Regarding the study as a whole: Patients with type 1 diabetes showed fewer VDJ junction insertions and more deletions. Researchers could not determine here whether HLA type influences TCRB rearrangement.

Concerning this clone itself: Its antigen remains unknown.

Sequenced material consisted of expressed TCRB transcripts (all of the isolated RNA was reverse transcribed). The assay was immunoSEQ multiplex PCR, and TCRdb's table has in-frame clones only and misses some. The sample has tens of thousands of clones; roughly 30% are singletons. The receptor was isolated from a woman under 30 in good health. Sequencing used stem cell memory CD4+ T cells from blood.

CDR3 nucleotides: TGTGCCTGGAGTGGAAACAGTAACTATGGCTACACCTTC. It codes for CAWSGNSNYGYTF. The rearrangement uses TRBV30 and TRBJ1-2, with D hard to call. CDR1 is GTSNPN, CDR2 SVGIG, per germline (reference sequence). CDR3 length: 13 residues. Trimming removed 1 base from V and 1 base from J, with 7 bases in between.